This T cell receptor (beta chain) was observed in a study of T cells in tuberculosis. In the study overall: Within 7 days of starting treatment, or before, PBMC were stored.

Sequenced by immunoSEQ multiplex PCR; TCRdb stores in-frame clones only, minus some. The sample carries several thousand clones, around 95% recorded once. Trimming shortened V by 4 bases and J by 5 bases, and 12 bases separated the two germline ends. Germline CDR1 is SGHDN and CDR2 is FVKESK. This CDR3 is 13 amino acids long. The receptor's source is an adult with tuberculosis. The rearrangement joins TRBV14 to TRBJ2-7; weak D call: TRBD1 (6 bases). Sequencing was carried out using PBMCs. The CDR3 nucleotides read TGTGCCAGCAGCCTTGAGGGGGTCCACGAGCAGTACTTC. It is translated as CASSLEGVHEQYF.